The TCR beta chain described here comes from a study of T-cell memory formation after mild COVID-19. General study results and limits: Clones contracting across day 15 to 85 had a balanced CD4/CD8 profile; later expanding clones leaned CD4+.

This clonotype has only a few counts. Its antigen is unidentified. TCRdb re-derived calls from the 5' RACE reads in MiXCR, one entry per CDR3 protein. The table records roughly 300,000 distinct CDR3 sequences, roughly 13% of them present only once. Sequences were obtained from PBMCs or a T cell subset sorted from them (not recorded which). This clonotype was sampled from a man younger than 35 who had mild COVID-19 (a few samples of this study predate the infection). Cell type and time point are not known.

CDR3 sequence reads: CASSLVYGTGPRETQYF. CDR3 DNA: TGTGCCAGCAGCTTGGTCTACGGGACAGGCCCTCGAGAGACCCAGTACTTC. The rearrangement joins TRBV5-5 to TRBJ2-5, with 8 bases identical to TRBD1. With 0 bases clipped from V and 4 bases from J, the junction kept 11 bases outside the gene matches. Germline values: CDR1 SGHKS, CDR2 YYEKEE (reference sequence). The CDR3 runs to 17 residues.